This TCR beta chain was sequenced in a study of CD8+CD57+ T cells in acquired aplastic anemia. CDR3 and TCR beta VDJ profiling relied on genomic DNA as the template. TCRdb itself ran the reads through MiXCR, one entry per CDR3 protein. The data show roughly 180,000 distinct CDR3 sequences, with about three fifths seen just once and under 60% held by the top ten. This TCR came from a human donor with severe aplastic anemia or a healthy control (not recorded which). Sequenced sample: sorted CD4+, CD8+, or CD8+CD57+ T cells (not recorded which) from PBMCs.

The CDR3 nucleotides are TGTGCCAGCAGCTTAGGACCGGGACTAGGAGGCACCGGGGAGCTGTTTTTT. Its translation: CASSLGPGLGGTGELFF. The chain joins TRBV7-6 to TRBJ2-2; 8 bases are shared with TRBD2. Germline lookup yields CDR1 SGHVS and CDR2 FNYEAQ. This CDR3 comprises 17 residues. The ends lost 1 base at V and 4 bases at J; junction bases unmatched: 8.